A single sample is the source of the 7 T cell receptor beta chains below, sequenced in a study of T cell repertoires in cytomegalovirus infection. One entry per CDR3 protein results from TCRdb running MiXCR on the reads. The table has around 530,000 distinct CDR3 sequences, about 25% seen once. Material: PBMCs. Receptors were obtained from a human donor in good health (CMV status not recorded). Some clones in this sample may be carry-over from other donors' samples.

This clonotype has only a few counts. CDR3 DNA sequence: TGTGCCACCAGTGAACGGACAGGGGGCCAGCCCCAGCATTTT. This codes for CATSERTGGQPQHF. The chain is built from TRBV24-1 and TRBJ1-5, with 11 nucleotides matching TRBD1. J was trimmed by 7 bases and V by 4 bases; bases with no gene match: 2. From germline, CDR1 is KGHDR and CDR2 SFDVKD. This CDR3 spans 14 amino acids.

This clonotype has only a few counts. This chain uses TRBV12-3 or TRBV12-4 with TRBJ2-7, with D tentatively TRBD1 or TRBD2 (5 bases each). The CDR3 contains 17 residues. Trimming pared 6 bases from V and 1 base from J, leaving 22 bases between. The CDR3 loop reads CASSPIPPLGGSYEQYF. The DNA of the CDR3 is TGTGCCAGCAGCCCTATACCCCCTCTTGGGGGTTCCTACGAGCAGTACTTC.

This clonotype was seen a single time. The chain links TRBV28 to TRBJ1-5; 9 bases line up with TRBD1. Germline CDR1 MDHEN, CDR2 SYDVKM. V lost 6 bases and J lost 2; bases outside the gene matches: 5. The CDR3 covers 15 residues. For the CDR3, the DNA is TGTGCCAGCAGACTACGACAGGGGGGCAATCAGCCCCAGCATTTT. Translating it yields CASRLRQGGNQPQHF.

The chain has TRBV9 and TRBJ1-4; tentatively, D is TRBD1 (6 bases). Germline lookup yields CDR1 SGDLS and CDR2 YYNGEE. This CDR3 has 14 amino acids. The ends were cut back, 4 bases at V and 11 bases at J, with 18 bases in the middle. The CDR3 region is CASSPDVGGVKLFF. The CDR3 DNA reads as TGTGCCAGCAGCCCAGACGTAGGGGGGGTTAAACTGTTTTTT. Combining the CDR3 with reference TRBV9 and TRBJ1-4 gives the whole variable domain DSGVTQTPKHLITATGQRVTLRCSPRSGDLSVYWYQQSLDQGLQFLIQYYNGEERAKGNILERFSAQQFPDLHSELNLSSLELGDSALYFCASSPDVGGVKLFFGSGTQLSVL.

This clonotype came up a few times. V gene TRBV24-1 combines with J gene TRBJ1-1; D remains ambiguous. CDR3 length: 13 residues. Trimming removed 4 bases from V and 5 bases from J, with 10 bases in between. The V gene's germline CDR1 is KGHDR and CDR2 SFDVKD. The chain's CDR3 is CATSEEGETEAFF. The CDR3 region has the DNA TGTGCCACCAGTGAGGAGGGAGAAACTGAAGCTTTCTTT.

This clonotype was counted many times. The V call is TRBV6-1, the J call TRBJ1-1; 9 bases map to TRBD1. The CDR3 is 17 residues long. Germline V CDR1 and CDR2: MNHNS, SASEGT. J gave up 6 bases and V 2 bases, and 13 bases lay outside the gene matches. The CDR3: CASSERSRAGQGAEAFF. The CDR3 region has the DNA TGTGCCAGCAGTGAACGGTCCAGAGCGGGACAGGGCGCTGAAGCTTTCTTT.

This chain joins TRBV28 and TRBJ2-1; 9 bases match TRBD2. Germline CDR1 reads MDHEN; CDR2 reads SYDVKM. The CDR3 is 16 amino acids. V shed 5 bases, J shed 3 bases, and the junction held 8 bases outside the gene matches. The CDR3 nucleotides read TGTGCCAGCAGTAGCGGCGCGGGAGGGTTCTACAATGAGCAGTTCTTC. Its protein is CASSSGAGGFYNEQFF. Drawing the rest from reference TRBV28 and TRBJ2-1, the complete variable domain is DVKVTQSSRYLVKRTGEKVFLECVQDMDHENMFWYRQDPGLGLRLIYFSYDVKMKEKGDIPEGYSVSREKKERFSLILESASTNQTSMYLCASSSGAGGFYNEQFFGPGTRLTVL.